A single TCR beta chain is shown here with its context. The data were taken from a study of cytomegalovirus exposure and HLA in healthy donors. This CDR3 spans 15 amino acids. The V gene's germline CDR1 is SGHRS and CDR2 YFSETQ. Trimming shortened V by 3 bases and J by 4 bases, and 16 bases separated the two germline ends. PCR employed 60 Vbeta and 13 Jbeta primers. Data came from immunoSEQ multiplex PCR; TCRdb stores just in-frame clones and leaves some out. The sample has 130,000 or so clones, approximately 80% seen once. Sequenced material: PBMCs. This TCR was recovered from a man aged 25 to 45 in good health and CMV-seronegative. The V and J genes are TRBV5-1 and TRBJ1-1, with D tentatively TRBD1 (5 bases). The DNA of the CDR3 is TGCGCCAGCAGCTCAACCACTCGACAGACCACTGAAGCTTTCTTT. Protein product: CASSSTTRQTTEAFF.